Sequencing of this TCR beta chain was carried out in a study of T cell responses to AZD1222 COVID-19 vaccine. The overall study: Pooling covered second doses at about 4 or about 12 weeks. Study observations and caveats: A reported finding is that nearly half of spike-specific TCRs target unmutated variant regions.

Note on this clone: Its target is not known. In the same sample, other DNA sequences code for this CDR3.

Here immunoSEQ multiplex PCR was the method, and the copy in TCRdb shows in-frame clones only, minus some. Of approximately 150,000 clones in the sample, approximately 86% were seen once. V lost 5 bases and J lost 3, with 3 bases in between. The length of the CDR3 is 10 residues. Germline V CDR1 and CDR2: DFQATT, SNEGSKA (reference sequence). Sequenced here: peripheral blood, sampled on day 0 of AZD1222 vaccination. The chain employs TRBV20-1 and TRBJ2-3; D unresolved. The receptor comes from an adult in good health. The CDR3 region is CSARTDTQYF. CDR3 nucleotides: TGCAGTGCTCGGACAGATACGCAGTATTTT.